This T cell receptor beta chain was sequenced during a study of T cell responses to AZD1222 COVID-19 vaccine. Germline V lookup: CDR1 ENHRY, CDR2 SYGVKD. V was pared by 9 bases and J by 2 bases, with 12 bases between. The CDR3 has 13 amino acids. The data were produced by immunoSEQ multiplex PCR, yet TCRdb's version contains in-frame clones alone and is incomplete. The sample has some 160,000 clones, roughly 93% seen once. The receptor was isolated from an adult in good health. The chain uses TRBV10-3 and TRBJ2-3; a possible D gene is TRBD2 (6 bases). This specimen was peripheral blood, taken on day 0 of AZD1222 vaccination. DNA of the CDR3: TGTGCCATATCTCGGGAGCCCACAGATACGCAGTATTTT. This translates into CAISREPTDTQYF.